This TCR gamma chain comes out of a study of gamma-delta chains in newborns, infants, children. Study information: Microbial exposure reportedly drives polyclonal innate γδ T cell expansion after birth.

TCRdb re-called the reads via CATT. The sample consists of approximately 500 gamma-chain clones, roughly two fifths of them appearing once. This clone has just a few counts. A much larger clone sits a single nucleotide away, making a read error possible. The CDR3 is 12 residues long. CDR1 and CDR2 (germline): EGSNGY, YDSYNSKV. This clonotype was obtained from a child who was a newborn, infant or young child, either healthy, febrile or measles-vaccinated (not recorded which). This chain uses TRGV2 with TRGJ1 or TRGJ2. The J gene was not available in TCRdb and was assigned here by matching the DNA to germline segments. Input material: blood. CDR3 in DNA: TGTGCCGCCTGGGACGGGCGAGGGGAGAAACTCTTT. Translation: CAAWDGRGEKLF.